One sample yielded the 30 T cell receptor beta chains listed below, sequenced in a study of blood T cell repertoires in COVID-19. Sequencing used immunoSEQ multiplex PCR; TCRdb keeps in-frame clones, though not all of them. Of approximately 240,000 clones in the sample, around 83% were seen once. Input material: peripheral blood. The source is a man aged 50 to 60 who had recovered from COVID-19.

This clone appeared once. The V gene is TRBV9, the J gene TRBJ2-1; no definite D call. The CDR3 totals 13 residues. The V end was cut by 0 bases, the J end by 9 bases, with 10 bases between. Germline V gives CDR1 SGDLS, CDR2 YYNGEE. The CDR3 sequence is CASSVASYGEQFF. CDR3 coding DNA: TGTGCCAGCAGCGTAGCCTCCTACGGTGAGCAGTTCTTC.

This chain joins TRBV30 and TRBJ1-5; the D gene is possibly TRBD1 (5 bases). The CDR3 runs to 13 residues. Trimming stripped 1 base from V and 9 bases from J, with 13 bases between. Germline assignment: CDR1 GTSNPN and CDR2 SVGIG (reference sequence). CDR3 sequence reads: CAWSAQMGGPQHF. CDR3 coding DNA: TGTGCCTGGAGTGCCCAAATGGGGGGGCCCCAGCATTTT.

The genes are TRBV30 and TRBJ1-5; no reliable D call. The V gene's germline CDR1 is GTSNPN and CDR2 SVGIG (reference sequence). The CDR3 sequence is 13 residues long. V lost 2 bases, J lost 0 bases, and 5 bases lay in between. CDR3 coding DNA: TGTGCCTGGAGTCGGGATAGCAATCAGCCCCAGCATTTT. This encodes CAWSRDSNQPQHF. Together with reference TRBV30 and TRBJ1-5, the CDR3 gives the full variable domain: SQTIHQWPATLVQPVGSPLSLECTVEGTSNPNLYWYRQAAGRGLQLLFYSVGIGQISSEVPQNLSASRPQDRQFILSSKKLLLSDSGFYLCAWSRDSNQPQHFGDGTRLSIL.

The V and J genes are TRBV4-1 and TRBJ2-3; TRBD2 matches 9 bases. The V segment lost 0 bases and the J segment 2 bases; nucleotides outside the gene matches: 6. CDR1 MGHRA and CDR2 YSYEKL come from the germline V gene. The length of the CDR3 is 17 residues. The CDR3 region is CASSQDGLAGSTDTQYF. The CDR3 region has the DNA TGCGCCAGCAGCCAAGATGGCCTAGCGGGATCCACAGATACGCAGTATTTT.

J is TRBJ2-3 and V is TRBV2; TRBD2 aligns across 8 bases. There are 14 residues in the CDR3. V trimming: 8 bases; J trimming: 0 bases; junction bases outside the gene matches: 4. CDR1 SNHLY and CDR2 FYNNEI come from the germline V gene. CDR3 residues: CASGIAGSTDTQYF. The CDR3 DNA is TGTGCCAGCGGAATAGCGGGAAGCACAGATACGCAGTATTTT. Filled out from reference TRBV2 and TRBJ2-3, the complete variable domain reads EPEVTQTPSHQVTQMGQEVILRCVPISNHLYFYWYRQILGQKVEFLVSFYNNEISEKSEIFDDQFSVERPDGSNFTLKIRSTKLEDSAMYFCASGIAGSTDTQYFGPGTRLTVL.

The V gene is TRBV6-6, the J gene TRBJ1-2; D is ambiguous. The CDR3 runs to 12 residues. Germline CDR1 and CDR2: MNHNY and SVGAGI (reference sequence). Between the trimmed V and J ends, which lost 2 bases and 7 bases, there was a span of 8 bases. CDR3 coding DNA: TGTGCCAGCAGTTACGTCTGGCTTGGCTACACCTTC. As protein: CASSYVWLGYTF.

J is TRBJ1-5 and V is TRBV18; 10 bases are a match to TRBD1. V gave up 5 bases and J gave up 4 bases; unmatched junction bases: 5. The CDR3 has 15 amino acids. CDR1 and CDR2 (germline): KGHSH, LQKENI. CDR3 bases: TGTGCCAGCTCAAGACAGGGGGCGCGGAATCAGCCCCAGCATTTT. Translated, it gives CASSRQGARNQPQHF.

This chain connects TRBV27 to TRBJ2-3; D might be TRBD2 (6 bases). The germline V gene encodes CDR1 MNHEY and CDR2 SMNVEV (reference sequence). Trimming left V 6 bases short and J 2 bases short, with 15 bases between. The CDR3 has 15 amino acids. The CDR3 nucleotides are TGTGCCAGCAGCCTTGGGACTTTACACACAGATACGCAGTATTTT. This gives the protein CASSLGTLHTDTQYF.

This clone was counted a few times. The chain carries TRBV12-2 and TRBJ1-1; no DNA check was done on the table's D call, TRBD1. TRBV12-2 is termed a pseudogene. The CDR3 consists of 16 residues. The CDR3 is CASRIPRGHSNTEAFF. The CDR3 bases are TGTGCAAGTCGCATCCCGCGAGGACACTCAAACACTGAAGCTTTCTTT.

The chain links TRBV5-4 to TRBJ2-3; 14 bases map to TRBD2. CDR3 length equals 17 residues. Trimming at V came to 2 bases and at J to 3 bases, leaving 5 bases not matched to a gene. Germline-derived CDR1 and CDR2 are SGHNT and YYREEE (reference sequence). CDR3 nucleotide sequence: TGTGCCAGCAGCTTACCGGGACTAGCGGGAGCGACAGATACGCAGTATTTT. Encoded protein: CASSLPGLAGATDTQYF.

The V and J genes are TRBV24-1 and TRBJ1-6; TRBD1 agrees at 12 bases. CDR1 is KGHDR and CDR2 is SFDVKD in the germline V gene. There are 14 residues in the CDR3. The V gene end was trimmed by 10 bases and the J gene end by 7 bases; junction bases not matched to a gene: 4. The CDR3: CATRGQGANSPLHF. The CDR3 DNA reads as TGTGCCACGAGGGGACAGGGGGCGAATTCACCCCTCCACTTT.

The V and J genes are TRBV28 and TRBJ2-6, with D possibly being TRBD1 (6 bases). Per germline, CDR1 MDHEN and CDR2 SYDVKM. With 6 bases removed from V and 2 bases from J, the gap between germline ends came to 11 bases. This CDR3 spans 15 amino acids. This chain's CDR3 is CASRLQGAGANVLTF. CDR3 DNA sequence: TGTGCCAGCAGACTACAGGGTGCTGGGGCCAACGTCCTGACTTTC.

This chain joins TRBV12-3 or TRBV12-4 and TRBJ2-7; TRBD1 agrees at 7 bases. The CDR3 has 13 amino acids. J was trimmed by 3 bases and V by 8 bases; bases with no gene match: 7. CDR3: CASGTGTVYEQYF. The CDR3 coding sequence is TGTGCCAGCGGAACCGGGACAGTCTACGAGCAGTACTTC.

The chain recombines TRBV27 with TRBJ2-1, with TRBD1 matching 7 bases. CDR1 and CDR2 (germline): MNHEY, SMNVEV (reference sequence). The CDR3 runs to 14 residues. V lost 4 bases to trimming and J lost 7 bases; unmatched junction nucleotides: 7. In nucleotides, the CDR3 is TGTGCCAGCAGTTCTGCGACAGGGTTTAATGAGCAGTTCTTC. Translated: CASSSATGFNEQFF.

The chain joins TRBV4-1 to TRBJ2-7, with D unclear. Looked up from germline, CDR1 is MGHRA and CDR2 is YSYEKL. The CDR3 has 13 amino acids. Trimming shortened V by 4 bases and J by 4 bases, and 11 bases separated the two germline ends. The CDR3 sequence is CASSPRDEYEQYF. CDR3 nucleotide sequence: TGCGCCAGCAGCCCCCGAGATGAGTACGAGCAGTACTTC.

The chain employs TRBV27 and TRBJ2-3, with 7 bases aligning to TRBD2. The V gene end was trimmed by 6 bases and the J gene end by 0 bases; junction bases not matched to a gene: 3. The CDR3 loop spans 14 amino acids. Germline CDR1 and CDR2: MNHEY and SMNVEV (reference sequence). CDR3: CASRDSGSTDTQYF. The CDR3 DNA reads TGTGCCAGCAGAGATAGCGGGAGCACAGATACGCAGTATTTT.

The gene calls are TRBV7-9 and TRBJ2-1, with a tentative D call TRBD1 (7 bases). The V gene lost 10 bases and the J gene lost 6 bases, with 31 bases spanning the gap. Germline CDR1 and CDR2: SEHNR and FQNEAQ (reference sequence). The CDR3 sequence is 18 residues long. In DNA form, the CDR3 reads TGTGCCACCGACGCTCCGCTCGGGGGACAGCTTGTTTTCAATGAGCAGTTCTTC. Protein product: CATDAPLGGQLVFNEQFF.

A few counts support this clone. The chain employs TRBV6-6 and TRBJ1-3; tentatively, D is TRBD1 (5 bases). Germline CDR1 is MNHNY and CDR2 is SVGAGI (reference sequence). The CDR3 runs 15 residues. Trimming took 4 bases from V and 3 from J, leaving 13 bases between them. CDR3 nucleotides: TGTGCCAGCAGTTCAGGGTCTTCCCTTGGAAACACCATATATTTT. Its protein product is CASSSGSSLGNTIYF.

Note on this clone: In the same sample, other DNA sequences code for this CDR3. The rearrangement uses TRBV5-1 and TRBJ2-1, with D possibly TRBD1 on 5 matching bases. CDR1 and CDR2 (germline): SGHRS, YFSETQ. The CDR3 extends over 14 amino acids. V shed 0 bases and J shed 2 bases, with 6 bases lying between them. In DNA form, the CDR3 reads TGCGCCAGCAGCTTGGGACAGACCTACAATGAGCAGTTCTTC. It encodes CASSLGQTYNEQFF.

The V gene is TRBV20-1, the J gene TRBJ2-3; D call uncertain. Germline V CDR1 and CDR2: DFQATT, SNEGSKA (reference sequence). Trimming pared 6 bases from V and 7 bases from J, leaving 11 bases between. The CDR3 runs 11 residues. The CDR3 loop is CSAIGGHTQYF. CDR3 nucleotide sequence: TGCAGTGCCATAGGCGGCCATACGCAGTATTTT.

The rearrangement joins TRBV10-2 to TRBJ2-2, with D possibly being TRBD1 (6 bases). Trimming stripped 6 bases from V and 1 base from J, with 9 bases between. The CDR3 has 14 residues. Germline V lookup: CDR1 WSHSY, CDR2 SAAADI. CDR3 bases: TGCGCCAGCAGGGGGACATTGAACACCGGGGAGCTGTTTTTT. Translation: CASRGTLNTGELFF.

This chain joins TRBV25-1 and TRBJ1-4; no reliable D call. The CDR3 runs 16 residues. Germline-derived CDR1 and CDR2 are MGHDK and SYGVNS. Trimming removed 1 base at V and 8 bases at J, with 17 bases between. CDR3 DNA: TGTGCCAGCAGTGAATTGTTCGGGGATATGCGGGAAAAACTGTTTTTT. Amino acids: CASSELFGDMREKLFF.

The rearrangement joins TRBV18 to TRBJ1-6, with 10 bases matching TRBD1. Germline-derived CDR1 and CDR2 are KGHSH and LQKENI. The CDR3 totals 17 residues. Trimming removed 4 bases from V and 11 bases from J; junction bases left unmatched: 14. The CDR3 spells CASSHTAPGQGNTPLHF. CDR3 nucleotide sequence: TGTGCCAGCTCACACACTGCTCCGGGACAGGGGAACACACCCCTCCACTTT.

The V gene is TRBV5-1, the J gene TRBJ2-5, with 7 bases lining up with TRBD1. The germline CDR1 and CDR2 sequences are SGHRS and YFSETQ. The CDR3 contains 14 residues. The trim removed 4 bases at V and 5 bases at J, leaving 8 bases unmatched. The CDR3 DNA follows: TGCGCCAGCAGCCACACAGGGGAATGGGAGACCCAGTACTTC. It yields the protein CASSHTGEWETQYF.

V is TRBV4-1 and J is TRBJ2-7; no clear D. V lost 3 bases and J lost 6, with 9 bases in between. CDR3 length: 12 residues. From germline, CDR1 is MGHRA and CDR2 YSYEKL. The CDR3 nucleotides are TGCGCCAGCAGCCACCTTAACAGCGAGCAGTACTTC. Encoded protein: CASSHLNSEQYF.

The chain combines TRBV18 with TRBJ2-3, with D uncertain. The CDR3 runs to 16 residues. The V end lost 5 bases, the J end lost 0 bases, and 15 bases lay between the germline ends. The V gene's germline CDR1 is KGHSH and CDR2 LQKENI. Here the CDR3 DNA reads TGTGCCAGCTCAGCCGGTCGAGCGCTTAGCACAGATACGCAGTATTTT. The encoded protein is CASSAGRALSTDTQYF.

The rearrangement uses TRBV27 and TRBJ1-5; perhaps TRBD1 as D (5 bases). Germline V gene sequence: CDR1 MNHEY, CDR2 SMNVEV (reference sequence). The V end was cut by 3 bases, the J end by 7 bases, with 13 bases between. The CDR3 consists of 14 residues. The chain's CDR3 is CASSFDGGGQPQHF. The CDR3 DNA is TGTGCCAGCAGTTTTGATGGGGGGGGACAGCCCCAGCATTTT.

The chain combines TRBV5-4 with TRBJ1-1; D might be TRBD1 (5 bases). CDR1 and CDR2 (germline): SGHNT, YYREEE (reference sequence). CDR3 length: 14 amino acids. V lost 2 bases and J lost 4, with 12 bases in between. CDR3 residues: CASSFRASGTEAFF. The DNA of the CDR3 is TGTGCCAGCAGCTTCAGGGCGTCGGGCACTGAAGCTTTCTTT.

The CDR3 DNA reads TGTGCCAGCAGCCAAGTTGACAGCCCCTATGGCTACACCTTC. This gives the protein CASSQVDSPYGYTF. This chain uses TRBV4-2 with TRBJ1-2; D may be TRBD1 (5 bases). Trimming took 1 base from V and 4 from J, leaving 10 bases between them. The germline gives CDR1 LGHNA, CDR2 YNFKEQ. The length of the CDR3 is 14 residues.

The CDR3 sequence: CASSLGPRASRTDTQYF. In nucleotides, the CDR3 is TGTGCCAGCAGCTTGGGCCCCCGCGCGAGTCGCACAGATACGCAGTATTTT. The chain recombines TRBV5-4 with TRBJ2-3; no clear D. V shed 0 bases and J shed 1 base, with 15 bases lying between them. The CDR3 is 17 residues long. CDR1 and CDR2 (germline): SGHNT, YYREEE (reference sequence).